This T cell receptor beta chain was observed in a study of regulatory T cells in long-lasting Graves disease. The time point denotes: newly diagnosed GD, antithyroid drugs for less than 3 months. After RNA was extracted from PBMCs, the TCR library was made from it. This clonotype was recorded many times. Its antigen remains unidentified. This CDR3 is 13 amino acids long. The germline V and J ends were trimmed by 10 bases and 8 bases, with 18 bases remaining between them. The V gene's germline CDR1 is MNHNS and CDR2 SASEGT. Library construction for TCR beta used iRepertoire HTBI primers and Arm-PCR of CDR3 regions. Each CDR3 protein is one row after TCRdb ran MiXCR on the multiplex PCR reads. This sample has 350,000 to 550,000 distinct CDR3 sequences; less than 20% occur once, and the top ten carry around a quarter. Study-wide results and caveats: The sample size was small, and this may have reduced accuracy. Persistent disease showed a preference for TRBV28, TRBJ1-2 and TRBJ2-5.

This sample also appeared in a second study, on T cells in Graves' hyperthyroidism and ophthalmopathy. This second study notes: The TCR CDR3 first-round RT-PCR relied on the HTBI primer set.

V and J are TRBV6-1 and TRBJ2-1; D gene uncertain. Sequencing used peripheral blood mononuclear cells (PBMCs), obtained at new diagnosis, from a patient treated with antithyroid drugs. This sequence originates from a woman between 18 and 30 years old with Graves disease. CDR3 bases: TGTGCCATCTCCGGTCCCCACCAACATGAGCAGTTCTTC. Translated: CAISGPHQHEQFF.